The source of this TCR beta chain is a study of cytomegalovirus exposure and HLA in healthy donors. Points from the study as a whole: One variant, a missense change in DCLRE1C, was linked in a later analysis to TCR beta V- and J-gene trimming. When a later analysis was performed, an Asian-associated ancestry cluster reportedly had fewer N-insertions than the approximately 690-donor mean. By a later analysis, the bulk of CMV-associated TCR beta chains appeared HLA-restricted. It is likely that the observed cluster of highly shared sequence variants was a sequencing artifact.

As to this clone: What it binds is unknown.

With 60 Vbeta and 13 Jbeta primers, the PCR was carried out. Method: immunoSEQ multiplex PCR; TCRdb's copy keeps in-frame clones and lacks some. The sample lists roughly 190,000 clones, around three quarters occurring once. V was trimmed by 3 bases and J by 8 bases, leaving 22 bases between them. CDR1 and CDR2 from the germline V gene are MNHEY and SMNVEV (reference sequence). CDR3 length: 17 amino acids. The material sequenced was PBMCs. V usage is TRBV27 and J usage is TRBJ1-4; perhaps TRBD1 as D (6 bases). This clonotype was obtained from a woman aged 45-65 years in good health and CMV-seronegative. For the CDR3, the DNA is TGTGCCAGCAGTTTGTCGGGACACCTACAAGGAGGAGAAAAACTGTTTTTT. It specifies CASSLSGHLQGGEKLFF. Full variable domain (rest looked up from reference TRBV27 and TRBJ1-4): EAQVTQNPRYLITVTGKKLTVTCSQNMNHEYMSWYRQDPGLGLRQIYYSMNVEVTDKGDVPEGYKVSRKEKRNFPLILESPSPNQTSLYFCASSLSGHLQGGEKLFFGSGTQLSVL.